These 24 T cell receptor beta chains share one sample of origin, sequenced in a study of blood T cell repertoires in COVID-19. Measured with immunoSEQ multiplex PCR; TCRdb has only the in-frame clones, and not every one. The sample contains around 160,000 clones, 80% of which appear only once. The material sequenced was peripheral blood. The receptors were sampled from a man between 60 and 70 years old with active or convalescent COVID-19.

The CDR3 coding sequence is TGTGCCAGCAGTAGGGGACAGGTTAATCAGCCCCAGCATTTT. It is translated as CASSRGQVNQPQHF. V gene TRBV6-2 or TRBV6-3 combines with J gene TRBJ1-5; 8 nucleotides line up with TRBD1. Germline V gene lookup returns CDR1 MNHEY and CDR2 SVGEGT. V lost 5 bases and J lost 4; bases outside the gene matches: 4. The CDR3 is 14 amino acids.

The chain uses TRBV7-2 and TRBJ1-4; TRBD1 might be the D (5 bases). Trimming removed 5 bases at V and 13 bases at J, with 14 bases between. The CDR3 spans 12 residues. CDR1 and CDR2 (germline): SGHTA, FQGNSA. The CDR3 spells CASSPGGWRLFF. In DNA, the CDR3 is TGTGCCAGCAGCCCCGGGGGTTGGAGACTGTTTTTT.

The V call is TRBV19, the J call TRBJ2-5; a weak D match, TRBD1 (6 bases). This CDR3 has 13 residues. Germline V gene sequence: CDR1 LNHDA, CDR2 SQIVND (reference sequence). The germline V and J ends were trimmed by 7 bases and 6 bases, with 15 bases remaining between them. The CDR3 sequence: CASTEAGVQTQYF. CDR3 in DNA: TGTGCCAGTACCGAAGCAGGGGTGCAGACCCAGTACTTC.

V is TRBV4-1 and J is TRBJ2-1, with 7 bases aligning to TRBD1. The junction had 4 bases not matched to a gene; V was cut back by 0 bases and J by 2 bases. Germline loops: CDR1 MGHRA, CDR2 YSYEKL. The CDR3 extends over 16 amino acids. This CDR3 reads CASSQDPGQTYNEQFF. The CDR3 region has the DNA TGCGCCAGCAGCCAAGATCCGGGACAGACCTACAATGAGCAGTTCTTC.

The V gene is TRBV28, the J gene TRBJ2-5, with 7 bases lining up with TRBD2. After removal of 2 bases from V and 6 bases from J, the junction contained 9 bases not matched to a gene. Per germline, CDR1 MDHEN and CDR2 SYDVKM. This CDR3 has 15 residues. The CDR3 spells CASSLGLAERKTQYF. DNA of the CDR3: TGTGCCAGCAGTTTAGGGCTAGCGGAGAGGAAGACCCAGTACTTC.

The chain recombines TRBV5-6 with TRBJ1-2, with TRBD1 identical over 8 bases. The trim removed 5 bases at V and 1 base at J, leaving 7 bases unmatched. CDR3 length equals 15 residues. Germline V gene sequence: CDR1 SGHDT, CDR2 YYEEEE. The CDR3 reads CASRRTGQNNYGYTF. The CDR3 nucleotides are TGTGCCAGCAGACGGACAGGGCAGAATAACTATGGCTACACCTTC.

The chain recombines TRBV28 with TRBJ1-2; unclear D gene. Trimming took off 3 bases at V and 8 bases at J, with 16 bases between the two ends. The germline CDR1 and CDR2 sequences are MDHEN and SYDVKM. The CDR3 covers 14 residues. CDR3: CASSFNEGSGGYTF. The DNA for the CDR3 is TGTGCCAGCAGTTTTAATGAGGGTTCGGGGGGCTACACCTTC.

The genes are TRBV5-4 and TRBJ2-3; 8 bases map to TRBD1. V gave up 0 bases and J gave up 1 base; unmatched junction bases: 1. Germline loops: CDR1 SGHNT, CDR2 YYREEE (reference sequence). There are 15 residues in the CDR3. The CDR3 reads CASSLEGQGTDTQYF. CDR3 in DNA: TGTGCCAGCAGCTTGGAGGGACAGGGCACAGATACGCAGTATTTT.

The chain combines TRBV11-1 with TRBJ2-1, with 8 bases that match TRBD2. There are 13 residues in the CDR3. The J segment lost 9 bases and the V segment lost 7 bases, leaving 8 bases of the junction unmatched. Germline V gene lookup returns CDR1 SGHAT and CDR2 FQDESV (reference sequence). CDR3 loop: CASNQAGEGEQFF. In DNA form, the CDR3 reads TGTGCCAGCAACCAAGCGGGAGAAGGTGAGCAGTTCTTC. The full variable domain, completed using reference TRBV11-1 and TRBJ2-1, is EAEVAQSPRYKITEKSQAVAFWCDPISGHATLYWYRQILGQGPELLVQFQDESVVDDSQLPKDRFSAERLKGVDSTLKIQPAELGDSAMYLCASNQAGEGEQFFGPGTRLTVL.

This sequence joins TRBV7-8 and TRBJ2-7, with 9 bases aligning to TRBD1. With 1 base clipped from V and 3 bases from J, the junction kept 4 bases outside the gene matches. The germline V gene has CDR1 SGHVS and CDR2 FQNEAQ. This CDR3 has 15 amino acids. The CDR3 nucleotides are TGTGCCAGCAGCTTAGGGGCGGGACAGGGCTACGAGCAGTACTTC. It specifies CASSLGAGQGYEQYF.

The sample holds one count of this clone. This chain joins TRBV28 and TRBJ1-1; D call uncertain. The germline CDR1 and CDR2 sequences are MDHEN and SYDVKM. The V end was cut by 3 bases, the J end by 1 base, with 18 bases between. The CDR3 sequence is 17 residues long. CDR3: CASSFPRVIGENTEAFF. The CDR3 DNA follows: TGTGCCAGCAGTTTCCCCCGGGTTATCGGGGAGAACACTGAAGCTTTCTTT.

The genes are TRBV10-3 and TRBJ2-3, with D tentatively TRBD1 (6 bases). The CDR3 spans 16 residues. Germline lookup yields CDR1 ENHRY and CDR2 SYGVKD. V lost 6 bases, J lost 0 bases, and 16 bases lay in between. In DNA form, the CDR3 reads TGTGCCATCAGGAACGGACAGACGTCTAGCACAGATACGCAGTATTTT. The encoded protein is CAIRNGQTSSTDTQYF.

The CDR3 reads CASSPIQTSGQETQYF. Here the CDR3 DNA reads TGTGCCAGCAGCCCTATACAGACTAGCGGCCAAGAGACCCAGTACTTC. The gene calls are TRBV7-2 and TRBJ2-5, with TRBD2 identical over 9 bases. This CDR3 comprises 16 residues. V trimming: 5 bases; J trimming: 1 base; junction bases outside the gene matches: 8. CDR1 and CDR2 (germline): SGHTA, FQGNSA.

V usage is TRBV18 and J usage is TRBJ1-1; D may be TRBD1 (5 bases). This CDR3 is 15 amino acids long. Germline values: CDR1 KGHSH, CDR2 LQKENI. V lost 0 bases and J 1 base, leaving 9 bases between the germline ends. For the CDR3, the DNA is TGTGCCAGCTCACCACCACAGGCCGCGAACACTGAAGCTTTCTTT. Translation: CASSPPQAANTEAFF.

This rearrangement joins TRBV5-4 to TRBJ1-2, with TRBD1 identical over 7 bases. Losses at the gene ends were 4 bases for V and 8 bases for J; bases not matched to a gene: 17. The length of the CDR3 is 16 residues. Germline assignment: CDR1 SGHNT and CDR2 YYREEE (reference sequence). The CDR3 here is CASSLMIGTAGRGYTF. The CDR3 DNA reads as TGTGCCAGCAGCCTGATGATCGGGACAGCCGGGCGAGGCTACACCTTC. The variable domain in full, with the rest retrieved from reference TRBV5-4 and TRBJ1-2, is ETGVTQSPTHLIKTRGQQVTLRCSSQSGHNTVSWYQQALGQGPQFIFQYYREEENGRGNFPPRFSGLQFPNYSSELNVNALELDDSALYLCASSLMIGTAGRGYTFGSGTRLTVV.

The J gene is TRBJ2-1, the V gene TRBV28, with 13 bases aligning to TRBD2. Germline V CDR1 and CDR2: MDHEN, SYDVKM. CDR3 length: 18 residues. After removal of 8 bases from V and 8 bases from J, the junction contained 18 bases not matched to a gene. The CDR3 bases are TGTGCCAGCTATACCCAGCGACTAGCGGGAGGCTTAGGTGATGAGCAGTTCTTC. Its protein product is CASYTQRLAGGLGDEQFF. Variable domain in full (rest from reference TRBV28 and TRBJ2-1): DVKVTQSSRYLVKRTGEKVFLECVQDMDHENMFWYRQDPGLGLRLIYFSYDVKMKEKGDIPEGYSVSREKKERFSLILESASTNQTSMYLCASYTQRLAGGLGDEQFFGPGTRLTVL.

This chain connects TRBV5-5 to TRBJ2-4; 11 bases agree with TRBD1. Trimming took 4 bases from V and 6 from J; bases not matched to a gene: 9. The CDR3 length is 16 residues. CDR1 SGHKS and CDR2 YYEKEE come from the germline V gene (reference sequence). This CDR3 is CASSTPAGTGGNIQYF. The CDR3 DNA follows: TGTGCCAGCAGCACCCCGGCCGGGACAGGGGGAAACATTCAGTACTTC.

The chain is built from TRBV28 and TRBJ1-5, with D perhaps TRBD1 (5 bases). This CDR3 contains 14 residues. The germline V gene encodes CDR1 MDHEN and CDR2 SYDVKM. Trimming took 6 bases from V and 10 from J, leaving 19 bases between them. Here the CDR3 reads CASSLTAPIGPQHF. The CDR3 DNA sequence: TGTGCCAGCAGCCTGACAGCCCCAATAGGTCCCCAGCATTTT.

In nucleotides, the CDR3 is TGTGCCAGCAGTACCATACAGGGGGTTTACTATGGCTACACCTTC. Translation: CASSTIQGVYYGYTF. This chain connects TRBV27 to TRBJ1-2, with 8 bases that match TRBD1. The CDR3 runs to 15 residues. Losses at the gene ends were 5 bases for V and 3 bases for J; bases not matched to a gene: 8. Germline V lookup: CDR1 MNHEY, CDR2 SMNVEV (reference sequence).

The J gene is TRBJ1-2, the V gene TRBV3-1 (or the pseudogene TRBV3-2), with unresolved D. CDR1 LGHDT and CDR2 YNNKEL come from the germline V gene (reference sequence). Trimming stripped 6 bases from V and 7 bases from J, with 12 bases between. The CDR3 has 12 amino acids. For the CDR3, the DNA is TGTGCCAGCAGTCCTCCGGGTTTTGGCTACACCTTC. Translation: CASSPPGFGYTF.

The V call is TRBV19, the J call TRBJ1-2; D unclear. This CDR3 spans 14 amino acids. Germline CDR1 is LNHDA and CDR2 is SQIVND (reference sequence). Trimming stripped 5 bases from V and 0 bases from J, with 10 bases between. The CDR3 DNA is TGTGCCAGTAGTGGCCCTACAGCTAACTATGGCTACACCTTC. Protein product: CASSGPTANYGYTF.

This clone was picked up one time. The CDR3 protein is CASSLVYTEAFF. In DNA form, the CDR3 reads TGTGCCAGCAGCTTAGTATACACTGAAGCTTTCTTT. The genes are TRBV11-2 and TRBJ1-1; unclear D gene. Trimming cost V 1 base and J 3 bases, with 3 bases left between them. The CDR3 runs 12 residues. In germline, CDR1 is SGHAT, CDR2 FQNNGV.

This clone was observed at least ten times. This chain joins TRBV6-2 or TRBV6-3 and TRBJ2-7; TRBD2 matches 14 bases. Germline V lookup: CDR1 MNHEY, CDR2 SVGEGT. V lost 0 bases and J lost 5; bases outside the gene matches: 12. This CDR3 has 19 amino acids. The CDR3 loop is CASSYSTGSGTSGSNEQYF. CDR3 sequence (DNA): TGTGCCAGCAGTTACTCGACGGGAAGTGGGACTAGCGGGAGCAACGAGCAGTACTTC.

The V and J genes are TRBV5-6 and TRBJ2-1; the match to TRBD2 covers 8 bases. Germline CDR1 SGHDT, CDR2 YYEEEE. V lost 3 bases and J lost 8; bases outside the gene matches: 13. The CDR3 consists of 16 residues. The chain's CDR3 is CASSSYSFSGSHEQFF. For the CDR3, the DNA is TGTGCCAGCAGCTCTTACTCATTCAGCGGGAGCCATGAGCAGTTCTTC.